The 28 T cell receptor delta chains reported below all come from one sample, sequenced in a study of gamma-delta chains in newborns, infants, children. TCRdb ran CATT on the reads. The sample comprises fewer than 13,000 delta-chain clones, more than 7.5% of which are singletons, and around 10% rests with the top ten. Material: blood. The receptor source for this set is a child who was a newborn, infant or young child, either healthy, febrile or measles-vaccinated (not recorded which).

CDR3 in DNA: TGTGCCTGTGACACCGCAGCACTGGGGGACCCTAGCTCCTGGGACACCCGACAGATGTTTTTC. Translation: CACDTAALGDPSSWDTRQMFF. The chain carries TRDV2 and TRDJ3, with 9 bases identical to TRDD3. This CDR3 spans 21 amino acids. V trimming: 0 bases; J trimming: 0 bases; junction bases outside the gene matches: 11. Germline CDR1 reads GEAIGNYY; CDR2 reads EKD.

A word on this clone: Other DNA sequences in the same sample also yield this CDR3. J is TRDJ1 and V is TRDV2; the match to TRDD3 covers 13 bases. The germline gives CDR1 GEAIGNYY, CDR2 EKD. V lost 2 bases to trimming and J lost 10 bases; unmatched junction nucleotides: 9. The CDR3 is 15 residues long. The CDR3 DNA sequence: TGTGCCTGTGACAGCGTACTGGGGGATACGCGGGGACTCATCTTT. Translation: CACDSVLGDTRGLIF.

This clone was detected a few times. The same CDR3 is also encoded by other DNA sequences in this sample. This chain connects TRDV2 to TRDJ3; D not resolved. The CDR3 length is 17 residues. Germline CDR1 and CDR2: GEAIGNYY and EKD. V lost 3 bases to trimming and J lost 0 bases, with 11 bases between them. The CDR3 loop reads CACDDAQDSWDTRQMFF. CDR3 in DNA: TGTGCCTGTGACGATGCCCAGGACTCCTGGGACACCCGACAGATGTTTTTC.

Relative to its sample, this clone is medium-sized. This chain joins TRDV2 and TRDJ1; D possibly corresponds to TRDD3 (5 bases). Deletions cut 3 bases from V and 0 bases from J, with 25 bases between. The CDR3 consists of 19 residues. The germline CDR1 and CDR2 sequences are GEAIGNYY and EKD. CDR3 in amino acids: CACDSLRGPEPSYTDKLIF. CDR3 DNA sequence: TGTGCCTGTGACTCCCTGCGGGGACCCGAGCCCTCGTACACCGATAAACTCATCTTT.

V and J are TRDV2 and TRDJ2; TRDD3 matches at 8 bases. CDR1 is GEAIGNYY, CDR2 EKD, per germline. V dropped 3 bases and J dropped 6; count of bases not matched to a gene: 8. There are 15 residues in the CDR3. The CDR3 loop is CACDPLTGGPAQLFF. The CDR3 DNA is TGTGCCTGTGACCCCCTTACTGGGGGTCCAGCACAACTCTTCTTT.

This chain connects TRDV1 to TRDJ1; maybe TRDD2 (5 bases). Trimming left V 2 bases short and J 3 bases short, with 19 bases between. CDR3 size: 17 residues. Germline V gene lookup returns CDR1 TSWWSYY and CDR2 QGS. DNA for the CDR3: TGTGCTCTTGGGGAAAACGTCATTCCTGTTCGGCCCGATAAACTCATCTTT. Amino acid sequence: CALGENVIPVRPDKLIF.

Points on this clone: This likely reflects a read error, since a far larger clone is one base away. V and J are TRDV2 and TRDJ1; 12 bases are shared with TRDD3. The CDR3 contains 21 residues. The germline V gene encodes CDR1 GEAIGNYY and CDR2 EKD. The CDR3 DNA follows: TGTGCCTGTGATGGAATTACTGGGGGATACCAGGTGGATGGTCGTACCGATAAAATCATCTTT. This codes for CACDGITGGYQVDGRTDKIIF.

The chain joins TRDV2 to TRDJ1; either TRDD2 or TRDD3 may supply D (7 bases each). Per the germline V gene, CDR1 is GEAIGNYY and CDR2 is EKD. The CDR3 has 17 amino acids. V gave up 5 bases and J gave up 8 bases, with 29 bases separating them. CDR3 sequence reads: CACAIPTSGGGWFKLIF. DNA for the CDR3: TGTGCCTGTGCTATTCCTACCTCCGGAGGGGGATGGTTCAAACTCATCTTT.

Comment on this clone: Just one base apart from a much larger clone, this may be a read error. The sample contains more than one DNA sequence encoding this CDR3. The chain recombines TRDV1 with TRDJ1; 12 bases align to TRDD3. The germline V gene has CDR1 TSWWSYY and CDR2 QGS. CDR3 length: 22 amino acids. This chain's CDR3 is CALGPKRWGFLLGDTGSDKLIF. CDR3 nucleotides: TGTGCTCTTGGGCCAAAACGGTGGGGATTTTTACTGGGGGATACTGGCAGCGATAAACTCATCTTC.

This clone was counted a few times. The rearrangement uses TRAV29/DV5 and TRDJ3; a possible D gene is TRDD3 (5 bases). V lost 4 bases, J lost 0 bases, and 23 bases lay in between. Germline V gene lookup returns CDR1 NSMFDY and CDR2 ISSIKDK. This CDR3 comprises 20 residues. The CDR3 loop reads CAACYLGGHPSSWDTRQMFF. The CDR3 region has the DNA TGTGCAGCATGTTATCTCGGGGGTCACCCGAGCTCCTGGGACACCCGACAGATGTTTTTC.

As for this clone: Sequence at one end of the junction differs from germline and may be a read error. The J gene is TRDJ1, the V gene TRDV2; the match to TRDD3 covers 11 bases. The CDR3 contains 17 residues. Germline-derived CDR1 and CDR2 are GEAIGNYY and EKD. CDR3 amino acids: CACDSLMGDTRYDKLIF. In DNA, the CDR3 is TGTGCCTGCGACAGTCTAATGGGGGATACGCGTTACGATAAACTCATCTTT.

The genes are TRDV2 and TRDJ3; 8 nucleotides line up with TRDD3. There are 18 residues in the CDR3. The germline V gene encodes CDR1 GEAIGNYY and CDR2 EKD. J was trimmed by 0 bases and V by 1 base; bases with no gene match: 4. The CDR3 sequence: CACDTFWGNSWDTRQMFF. The CDR3 bases are TGTGCCTGTGACACTTTCTGGGGGAACTCCTGGGACACCCGACAGATGTTTTTC.

There are a few counts of this clone. The chain recombines TRAV29/DV5 with TRDJ1; TRDD3 matches 8 bases. V lost 3 bases, J lost 3 bases, and 16 bases stayed unmatched. CDR1 NSMFDY and CDR2 ISSIKDK come from the germline V gene. CDR3 length equals 17 residues. In nucleotides, the CDR3 is TGTGCAGCAACCAACTACGTAGCTGGGGGAATAGCCGATAAACTCATCTTT. This translates into CAATNYVAGGIADKLIF.

V and J are TRDV2 and TRDJ3; 12 positions agree with TRDD3. CDR3 length: 22 residues. V lost 5 bases to trimming and J lost 0 bases; unmatched junction nucleotides: 16. Germline lookup yields CDR1 GEAIGNYY and CDR2 EKD. CDR3 residues: CACVPISYWGIPGSWDTRQMFF. DNA for the CDR3: TGTGCCTGTGTCCCCATCTCGTACTGGGGGATACCTGGCTCCTGGGACACCCGACAGATGTTTTTC.

The V call is TRDV1, the J call TRDJ1; D ambiguous. This CDR3 is built from 16 residues. Deletions cut 1 base from V and 6 bases from J, with 18 bases between. The V gene's germline CDR1 is TSWWSYY and CDR2 QGS. The CDR3 loop reads CALGEPKGRGTYKLIF. The CDR3 bases are TGTGCTCTTGGGGAACCCAAAGGTAGGGGTACCTATAAACTCATCTTT.

This clone was seen a handful of times. The chain employs TRDV1 and TRDJ1; D not certain. Trimming stripped 1 base from V and 0 bases from J, with 24 bases between. The CDR3 loop spans 20 amino acids. Germline CDR1 and CDR2: TSWWSYY and QGS. The CDR3 here is CALGEPPGLRPPLNTDKLIF. The CDR3, as DNA: TGTGCTCTTGGGGAACCCCCCGGCTTGAGGCCCCCATTGAACACCGATAAACTCATCTTT.

This clone came up a few times. The chain links TRDV2 to TRDJ1; D is possibly TRDD3 (6 bases). V shed 0 bases and J shed 2 bases, with 9 bases lying between them. Germline V gene data show CDR1 as GEAIGNYY and CDR2 as EKD. The CDR3 is made up of 14 amino acids. The CDR3 DNA sequence: TGTGCCTGTGACACCGAGGGGATTACCGATAAACTCATCTTT. Encoded protein: CACDTEGITDKLIF.

The chain employs TRDV2 and TRDJ3; 10 bases line up with TRDD3. This CDR3 has 18 residues. V lost 3 bases and J lost 3; bases outside the gene matches: 7. Per the germline V gene, CDR1 is GEAIGNYY and CDR2 is EKD. CDR3 nucleotides: TGTGCCTGTGACGTACTGGGGGATGCGGGCTGGGACACCCGACAGATGTTTTTC. This translates into CACDVLGDAGWDTRQMFF.

Judged by abundance, this clone is medium-sized. The sample has other DNA sequences that encode this CDR3 too. The genes are TRDV2 and TRDJ3; 11 nucleotides line up with TRDD3. Trimming took 1 base from V and 1 from J; bases not matched to a gene: 2. Per germline, CDR1 GEAIGNYY and CDR2 EKD. The CDR3 sequence is 18 residues long. The CDR3 DNA follows: TGTGCCTGTGACACTGGGGGATACGAGTCCTGGGACACCCGACAGATGTTTTTC. It specifies CACDTGGYESWDTRQMFF.

This clone was recorded a few times. A read error likely explains why the TCRdb protein, taken from a much larger clone, differs from this DNA's translation at residue 5; the protein shown is translated from the DNA. The chain joins TRDV2 to TRDJ1, with D possibly matching TRDD3 (5 bases). The CDR3 has 18 residues. Per the germline V gene, CDR1 is GEAIGNYY and CDR2 is EKD. V was trimmed by 3 bases and J by 0 bases, leaving 22 bases between them. DNA for the CDR3: TGTGCCTGTGACGTATTAAGGAATACGCCTAAGTACACCGATAAACTCATCTTT. Amino acid sequence: CACDVLRNTPKYTDKLIF.

This clone was observed a handful of times. The gene calls are TRDV1 and TRDJ1, with D perhaps given as TRDD2 or TRDD3 (6 bases each). The CDR3 is 17 amino acids. Trimming left V 1 base short and J 0 bases short, with 15 bases between. CDR1 TSWWSYY and CDR2 QGS come from the germline V gene. The CDR3 here is CALGEPSWGLYTDKLIF. In DNA form, the CDR3 reads TGTGCTCTTGGGGAACCTTCCTGGGGACTGTACACCGATAAACTCATCTTT.

This clone appeared a few times. The sample holds other DNA sequences that translate to the same CDR3. V and J are TRDV2 and TRDJ3, with 8 bases fitting TRDD3. This CDR3 has 18 amino acids. Trimming removed 1 base from V and 0 bases from J; junction bases left unmatched: 4. Germline CDR1 is GEAIGNYY and CDR2 is EKD. CDR3 DNA: TGTGCCTGTGACACTGGGGGATTTAGCTCCTGGGACACCCGACAGATGTTTTTC. This gives the protein CACDTGGFSSWDTRQMFF.

This clone was seen a handful of times. V is TRDV2 and J is TRDJ2; TRDD3 might be the D (6 bases). CDR1 is GEAIGNYY, CDR2 EKD, per germline. The CDR3 has 15 residues. Trimming pared 3 bases from V and 5 bases from J, leaving 15 bases between. The CDR3 protein is CACDPVGGDTAQLFF. The CDR3 bases are TGTGCCTGTGACCCTGTAGGAGGGGATACAGCACAACTCTTCTTT.

By share of the sample, this clone is medium-sized. The chain employs TRDV2 and TRDJ1; TRDD3 matches at 10 bases. The CDR3 has 18 residues. Germline V gene sequence: CDR1 GEAIGNYY, CDR2 EKD. J gave up 3 bases and V 0 bases, and 12 bases lay outside the gene matches. This CDR3 is CACDTVGSGGYPADKLIF. CDR3 nucleotide sequence: TGTGCCTGTGACACCGTGGGGAGTGGGGGATACCCGGCCGATAAACTCATCTTT.

The chain employs TRDV2 and TRDJ3, with TRDD3 matching 10 bases. CDR1 GEAIGNYY and CDR2 EKD come from the germline V gene. The V segment lost 5 bases and the J segment 0 bases; nucleotides outside the gene matches: 6. There are 18 residues in the CDR3. CDR3 nucleotides: TGTGCCTGTGTGGAACTGGGGGATCGCTCCTGGGACACCCGACAGATGTTTTTC. As protein: CACVELGDRSWDTRQMFF.

This clone was counted between two and nine times. The chain joins TRDV2 to TRDJ1; 7 nucleotides line up with TRDD3. V shed 0 bases and J 1 base; nucleotides not matched to a gene: 10. Germline CDR1 GEAIGNYY, CDR2 EKD. The CDR3 runs 17 residues. The CDR3 loop is CACDTDGVWGSTDKLIF. As DNA, the CDR3 is TGTGCCTGTGACACCGATGGGGTCTGGGGGTCCACCGATAAACTCATCTTT.

This chain links TRDV2 with TRDJ1; D is ambiguous. This CDR3 is 15 amino acids long. Germline CDR1 reads GEAIGNYY; CDR2 reads EKD. V lost 3 bases and J 0 bases, leaving 13 bases between the germline ends. The CDR3 sequence is CACDPLEWNTDKLIF. The DNA for the CDR3 is TGTGCCTGTGACCCCTTGGAATGGAACACCGATAAACTCATCTTT.

The rearrangement links TRDV2 to TRDJ2; 8 bases are a match to TRDD3. With 4 bases clipped from V and 5 bases from J, the junction kept 8 bases outside the gene matches. CDR1 and CDR2 from the germline V gene are GEAIGNYY and EKD. The length of the CDR3 is 15 residues. The chain's CDR3 is CACDFIMGDTAQLFF. The CDR3, as DNA: TGTGCCTGTGATTTTATTATGGGGGATACAGCACAACTCTTCTTT.